This is a list of T cell receptor beta chains from one sample in a study of cytomegalovirus exposure and HLA in healthy donors. Assay: immunoSEQ multiplex PCR; the TCRdb copy retains only in-frame clones and omits some. The sample has some 100,000 clones; about 79% are singletons. Material: PBMCs. All receptors come from a woman aged 18 to 35 in good health and CMV-seronegative. Both conserved end residues are part of each CDR3. The order of the fields is clone size, V gene, J gene, D gene, CDR3 protein, CDR3 DNA. The D gene is left open where the match is weak. The size field is filled for only some rows; it gives once, few, many or a size class.

abundance: -
v_gene: TRBV4-3
j_gene: TRBJ2-1
d_gene: -
CDR3aa: CASSQEGGAGNEQFF
CDR3nt: TGCGCCAGCAGCCAAGAAGGTGGGGCAGGGAATGAGCAGTTCTTC

abundance: -
v_gene: TRBV9
j_gene: TRBJ2-1
d_gene: TRBD1
CDR3aa: CASSVGQGGNEQFF
CDR3nt: TGTGCCAGCAGCGTTGGACAGGGGGGTAATGAGCAGTTCTTC

abundance: -
v_gene: TRBV7-2
j_gene: TRBJ1-5
d_gene: -
CDR3aa: CASSLRGDNQPQHF
CDR3nt: TGTGCCAGCAGCTTACGGGGGGACAATCAGCCCCAGCATTTT

abundance: few
v_gene: TRBV5-1
j_gene: TRBJ2-6
d_gene: TRBD2
CDR3aa: CAIPLGRGESGANVLTF
CDR3nt: TGCGCCATCCCGCTCGGGAGGGGGGAATCTGGGGCCAACGTCCTGACTTTC

abundance: -
v_gene: TRBV7-2
j_gene: TRBJ2-7
d_gene: -
CDR3aa: CASSLGAGSYEQYF
CDR3nt: TGTGCCAGCAGCTTGGGGGCAGGCTCCTACGAGCAGTACTTC

abundance: -
v_gene: TRBV5-6
j_gene: TRBJ2-1
d_gene: -
CDR3aa: CASSLIYEQFF
CDR3nt: TGTGCCAGCAGCTTGATCTATGAGCAGTTCTTC

abundance: -
v_gene: TRBV4-2
j_gene: TRBJ1-4
d_gene: TRBD1
CDR3aa: CASSQAQGAQDLGEKLFF
CDR3nt: TGTGCCAGCAGCCAAGCGCAGGGGGCGCAAGATTTAGGTGAAAAACTGTTTTTT

abundance: -
v_gene: TRBV30
j_gene: TRBJ2-1
d_gene: TRBD1
CDR3aa: CAWRQRTGGLTGTSRMGNEQFF
CDR3nt: TGTGCCTGGAGACAGAGGACAGGGGGCTTAACCGGGACTAGCAGGATGGGCAATGAGCAGTTCTTC

abundance: -
v_gene: TRBV9
j_gene: TRBJ1-1
d_gene: TRBD1
CDR3aa: CASTKPRDRGTEAFF
CDR3nt: TGTGCCAGCACCAAACCCCGAGACAGGGGCACTGAAGCTTTCTTT

abundance: once
v_gene: TRBV27
j_gene: TRBJ1-2
d_gene: TRBD1
CDR3aa: CASSPFRGWGYTF
CDR3nt: TGTGCCAGCAGTCCGTTCAGGGGGTGGGGCTACACCTTC

abundance: few
v_gene: TRBV7-9
j_gene: TRBJ2-7
d_gene: -
CDR3aa: CASSLVGSSYEQYF
CDR3nt: TGTGCCAGCAGCTTAGTTGGGAGCTCCTACGAGCAGTACTTC

abundance: -
v_gene: TRBV29-1
j_gene: TRBJ1-2
d_gene: TRBD1
CDR3aa: CSVSPGQTYGYTF
CDR3nt: TGCAGCGTTTCACCGGGACAGACCTATGGCTACACCTTC

abundance: -
v_gene: TRBV6-5
j_gene: TRBJ2-3
d_gene: TRBD2
CDR3aa: CASSLASGGLDTQYF
CDR3nt: TGTGCCAGCAGTCTAGCCAGCGGGGGGCTAGATACGCAGTATTTT

abundance: once
v_gene: TRBV7-2
j_gene: TRBJ2-7
d_gene: TRBD2
CDR3aa: CASGGGGYEQYF
CDR3nt: TGTGCCAGCGGTGGGGGGGGCTACGAGCAGTACTTC

abundance: -
v_gene: TRBV4-3
j_gene: TRBJ2-4
d_gene: TRBD2
CDR3aa: CASSPVELAGGPSGAKNIQYF
CDR3nt: TGCGCCAGCAGCCCCGTCGAGCTAGCGGGAGGGCCCTCGGGAGCCAAAAACATTCAGTACTTC

abundance: -
v_gene: TRBV7-3
j_gene: TRBJ1-1
d_gene: TRBD1
CDR3aa: CASSANRGREAFF
CDR3nt: TGTGCCAGCAGCGCTAACAGGGGGCGAGAAGCTTTCTTT

abundance: few
v_gene: TRBV6-1
j_gene: TRBJ1-6
d_gene: TRBD1
CDR3aa: CATGMAGEGISPLHF
CDR3nt: TGTGCGACAGGGATGGCCGGTGAGGGAATTTCACCCCTCCACTTT

abundance: -
v_gene: TRBV7-3
j_gene: TRBJ2-1
d_gene: -
CDR3aa: CASSLNGGDHSYNEQFF
CDR3nt: TGTGCCAGCAGCCTCAATGGGGGCGATCACTCCTACAATGAGCAGTTCTTC

abundance: -
v_gene: TRBV30
j_gene: TRBJ2-5
d_gene: TRBD2
CDR3aa: CAWNLIGGMETQYF
CDR3nt: TGTGCCTGGAATTTAATCGGGGGGATGGAGACCCAGTACTTC

abundance: -
v_gene: TRBV15
j_gene: TRBJ1-3
d_gene: -
CDR3aa: CATSRTLSGNGNTIYF
CDR3nt: TGTGCCACCAGCAGAACGCTATCAGGGAACGGAAACACCATATATTTT

abundance: -
v_gene: TRBV5-1
j_gene: TRBJ2-7
d_gene: TRBD2
CDR3aa: CASSPDKEPGLAGTYEQYF
CDR3nt: TGCGCCAGCAGCCCCGACAAGGAGCCGGGACTAGCGGGAACCTACGAGCAGTACTTC

abundance: -
v_gene: TRBV10-3
j_gene: TRBJ1-4
d_gene: TRBD1
CDR3aa: CAISDSVLGQGREKLFF
CDR3nt: TGTGCCATCAGTGACTCGGTTTTGGGACAGGGGAGGGAAAAACTGTTTTTT

abundance: few
v_gene: TRBV19
j_gene: TRBJ1-2
d_gene: -
CDR3aa: CASSIRLTEGYTF
CDR3nt: TGTGCCAGTAGTATCCGTTTGACAGAAGGCTACACCTTC

abundance: -
v_gene: TRBV7-9
j_gene: TRBJ1-1
d_gene: -
CDR3aa: CASSPPGGTEAFF
CDR3nt: TGTGCCAGCAGCCCGCCGGGGGGCACTGAAGCTTTCTTT

abundance: -
v_gene: TRBV5-6
j_gene: TRBJ2-5
d_gene: TRBD2
CDR3aa: CASSLAALGRTKTQYF
CDR3nt: TGTGCCAGCAGCTTGGCCGCTCTCGGGAGGACGAAGACCCAGTACTTC

abundance: -
v_gene: TRBV6-4
j_gene: TRBJ2-2
d_gene: TRBD1
CDR3aa: CASSERDRGETGELFF
CDR3nt: TGTGCCAGCAGTGAACGAGACAGGGGAGAAACCGGGGAGCTGTTTTTT

abundance: -
v_gene: TRBV4-1
j_gene: TRBJ2-7
d_gene: TRBD2
CDR3aa: CASSSSGVVGGAGEQYF
CDR3nt: TGCGCCAGCAGCTCCTCCGGGGTGGTCGGGGGGGCCGGTGAGCAGTACTTC

abundance: -
v_gene: TRBV6-5
j_gene: TRBJ1-1
d_gene: TRBD1
CDR3aa: CASSTLNRGNTEAFF
CDR3nt: TGTGCCAGCAGTACCTTAAACAGGGGAAACACTGAAGCTTTCTTT

abundance: -
v_gene: TRBV7-9
j_gene: TRBJ2-5
d_gene: -
CDR3aa: CASSPEGGGETQYF
CDR3nt: TGTGCCAGCAGCCCCGAGGGGGGGGGAGAGACCCAGTACTTC

abundance: -
v_gene: TRBV4-1
j_gene: TRBJ1-5
d_gene: TRBD1
CDR3aa: CASSQATGGGGGYQPQHF
CDR3nt: TGCGCCAGCAGCCAAGCGACAGGGGGCGGTGGAGGGTATCAGCCCCAGCATTTT

abundance: -
v_gene: TRBV19
j_gene: TRBJ1-1
d_gene: TRBD1
CDR3aa: CASSIRDRGWYTEAFF
CDR3nt: TGTGCCAGTAGTATAAGGGACAGAGGGTGGTACACTGAAGCTTTCTTT

abundance: -
v_gene: TRBV19
j_gene: TRBJ2-1
d_gene: TRBD2
CDR3aa: CASSPELIAGRFNEQFF
CDR3nt: TGTGCCAGTAGTCCAGAACTAATAGCGGGGCGTTTTAATGAGCAGTTCTTC

abundance: -
v_gene: TRBV7-9
j_gene: TRBJ1-3
d_gene: TRBD1
CDR3aa: CSSSGQVVSGNTIYF
CDR3nt: TGTTCCAGCAGCGGACAGGTAGTCTCTGGAAACACCATATATTTT

abundance: -
v_gene: TRBV5-1
j_gene: TRBJ2-7
d_gene: -
CDR3aa: CASSLTGSSSYEQYF
CDR3nt: TGCGCCAGCAGCTTGACGGGGAGCAGCTCCTACGAGCAGTACTTC

abundance: -
v_gene: TRBV11-2
j_gene: TRBJ2-1
d_gene: TRBD2
CDR3aa: CASSLWGLATNEQFF
CDR3nt: TGTGCCAGCAGCTTATGGGGACTAGCGACGAATGAGCAGTTCTTC

abundance: -
v_gene: TRBV28
j_gene: TRBJ1-2
d_gene: TRBD1
CDR3aa: CASSPPGQGASGYTF
CDR3nt: TGTGCCAGCAGTCCCCCGGGACAGGGGGCGAGTGGCTACACCTTC

abundance: few
v_gene: TRBV6-1
j_gene: TRBJ1-2
d_gene: -
CDR3aa: CASSTGLGGYTF
CDR3nt: TGTGCCAGCAGTACAGGGCTTGGCGGCTACACCTTC

abundance: once
v_gene: TRBV5-1
j_gene: TRBJ1-1
d_gene: TRBD1
CDR3aa: CVSSGRTGVNTEAFF
CDR3nt: TGCGTCAGCAGCGGGAGGACAGGGGTGAACACTGAAGCTTTCTTT

abundance: -
v_gene: TRBV5-5
j_gene: TRBJ2-7
d_gene: -
CDR3aa: CASSLRSTDRPYEQYF
CDR3nt: TGTGCCAGCAGCTTGCGTTCAACAGACAGACCCTACGAGCAGTACTTC

abundance: -
v_gene: TRBV2
j_gene: TRBJ2-7
d_gene: TRBD2
CDR3aa: CASSMSGGAPVVAYEQYF
CDR3nt: TGTGCCAGCAGTATGAGCGGGGGAGCCCCCGTCGTTGCCTACGAGCAGTACTTC

abundance: -
v_gene: TRBV19
j_gene: TRBJ2-3
d_gene: TRBD1
CDR3aa: CASRGQGFSGGADTQYF
CDR3nt: TGTGCCAGTAGGGGACAGGGGTTTAGTGGGGGCGCAGATACGCAGTATTTT

abundance: -
v_gene: TRBV4-3
j_gene: TRBJ2-6
d_gene: -
CDR3aa: CASSQDFRGSGANVLTF
CDR3nt: TGCGCCAGCAGCCAAGATTTCCGGGGCTCTGGGGCCAACGTCCTGACTTTC

abundance: -
v_gene: TRBV7-9
j_gene: TRBJ2-1
d_gene: -
CDR3aa: CASSLPGSVNEQFF
CDR3nt: TGTGCCAGCAGCTTACCCGGTAGTGTGAATGAGCAGTTCTTC

abundance: few
v_gene: TRBV10-2
j_gene: TRBJ1-2
d_gene: -
CDR3aa: CASSDPGDFYGYTF
CDR3nt: TGCGCCAGCAGCGACCCGGGGGATTTCTATGGCTACACCTTC

abundance: -
v_gene: TRBV28
j_gene: TRBJ1-2
d_gene: TRBD1
CDR3aa: CASSPTDRANYGYTF
CDR3nt: TGTGCCAGCAGCCCTACTGACAGGGCTAACTATGGCTACACCTTC

abundance: -
v_gene: TRBV5-1
j_gene: TRBJ2-7
d_gene: -
CDR3aa: CASSLVAGGNYEQYF
CDR3nt: TGCGCCAGCAGCTTGGTCGCAGGAGGCAACTACGAGCAGTACTTC

abundance: -
v_gene: TRBV5-6
j_gene: TRBJ1-4
d_gene: -
CDR3aa: CASSLGLAANEKLFF
CDR3nt: TGTGCCAGCAGCCTGGGCCTCGCGGCTAATGAAAAACTGTTTTTT

abundance: -
v_gene: TRBV18
j_gene: TRBJ2-5
d_gene: -
CDR3aa: CASSPTGTQETQYF
CDR3nt: TGTGCCAGCTCACCAACAGGGACACAAGAGACCCAGTACTTC

abundance: -
v_gene: TRBV7-3
j_gene: TRBJ2-7
d_gene: -
CDR3aa: CASSLRGGDHYEQYF
CDR3nt: TGTGCCAGCAGCTTAAGGGGCGGGGATCACTACGAGCAGTACTTC

abundance: -
v_gene: TRBV6-1
j_gene: TRBJ2-7
d_gene: TRBD1
CDR3aa: CAITGTGSYEQYF
CDR3nt: TGTGCCATCACCGGGACAGGGTCCTACGAGCAGTACTTC

abundance: -
v_gene: TRBV28
j_gene: TRBJ2-1
d_gene: -
CDR3aa: CASSPGYEQFF
CDR3nt: TGTGCCAGCAGTCCGGGATATGAGCAGTTCTTC

abundance: -
v_gene: TRBV7-2
j_gene: TRBJ2-7
d_gene: TRBD2
CDR3aa: CASSLGLATNYEQYF
CDR3nt: TGTGCCAGCAGCTTAGGACTAGCGACAAACTACGAGCAGTACTTC

abundance: -
v_gene: TRBV9
j_gene: TRBJ2-6
d_gene: -
CDR3aa: CASSVDSSPEQQRGAGANVLTF
CDR3nt: TGTGCCAGCAGCGTAGACTCGAGCCCCGAACAGCAAAGGGGCGCTGGGGCCAACGTCCTGACTTTC

abundance: -
v_gene: TRBV5-4
j_gene: TRBJ2-7
d_gene: TRBD2
CDR3aa: CASSRELAGAYEQYF
CDR3nt: TGTGCCAGCAGCCGCGAACTAGCGGGAGCCTACGAGCAGTACTTC

abundance: -
v_gene: TRBV27
j_gene: TRBJ2-1
d_gene: -
CDR3aa: CASSTGGLTHLNEQFF
CDR3nt: TGTGCCAGCAGCACGGGGGGCTTGACCCACCTCAATGAGCAGTTCTTC

abundance: -
v_gene: TRBV7-8
j_gene: TRBJ1-2
d_gene: TRBD1
CDR3aa: CASSLAVGTGGYGYTF
CDR3nt: TGTGCCAGCAGCTTAGCGGTTGGGACAGGTGGCTATGGCTACACCTTC